A single sample gave rise to the 12 T cell receptor beta chains below, sequenced in a study of T cell responses to AZD1222 COVID-19 vaccine. Sequencing was performed with immunoSEQ multiplex PCR; in TCRdb, only in-frame clones are kept and a portion is missing. The top ten hold roughly 7.2% of the sample, which has some 130,000 clones, less than 95% seen once. Sequenced material: peripheral blood, taken on day 0 of AZD1222 vaccination. The receptors originated from an adult in good health.

This clone was detected once. V is TRBV11-2 and J is TRBJ1-4; 8 nucleotides agree with TRBD1. The CDR3 consists of 16 residues. CDR1 SGHAT and CDR2 FQNNGV come from the germline V gene. The V segment lost 4 bases and the J segment 5 bases; nucleotides outside the gene matches: 9. For the CDR3, the DNA is TGTGCCAGCAGCTGGAATCCCGGGACAGGAAATGAAAAACTGTTTTTT. Translation gives CASSWNPGTGNEKLFF.

The gene calls are TRBV6-2 or TRBV6-3 and TRBJ1-1, with D uncertain. Trimming left V 5 bases short and J 0 bases short, with 19 bases between. The germline V gene has CDR1 MNHEY and CDR2 SVGEGT. The CDR3 loop spans 17 amino acids. The chain's CDR3 is CASSRVTSGVMNTEAFF. In DNA, the CDR3 is TGTGCCAGCAGTCGTGTCACCTCGGGAGTAATGAACACTGAAGCTTTCTTT.

The rearrangement joins TRBV21-1 to TRBJ2-7; the table assigns TRBD2, which was not confirmed against the DNA. TRBV21-1 is a recognized pseudogene. This CDR3 is 13 amino acids long. CDR3 sequence: CATKGEGQYEQYF. CDR3 coding DNA: TGTGCCACCAAGGGGGAGGGGCAGTACGAGCAGTACTTC.

The chain combines TRBV7-6 with TRBJ1-1; D perhaps matches TRBD1 (6 bases). The germline CDR1 and CDR2 sequences are SGHVS and FNYEAQ. The CDR3 covers 16 residues. Trimming removed 5 bases from V and 3 bases from J, with 19 bases in between. The CDR3 protein is CASSHPGGGGHTEAFF. The CDR3 DNA reads as TGTGCCAGCAGCCACCCGGGGGGAGGGGGTCACACTGAAGCTTTCTTT. Full variable domain (remainder filled in from reference TRBV7-6 and TRBJ1-1): GAGVSQSPRYKVTKRGQDVALRCDPISGHVSLYWYRQALGQGPEFLTYFNYEAQQDKSGLPNDRFSAERPEGSISTLTIQRTEQRDSAMYRCASSHPGGGGHTEAFFGQGTRLTVV.

This chain joins TRBV10-3 and TRBJ2-7; the match to TRBD1 covers 10 bases. V lost 3 bases to trimming and J lost 4 bases; unmatched junction nucleotides: 12. CDR3 length: 17 amino acids. The germline gives CDR1 ENHRY, CDR2 SYGVKD. Written as DNA, the CDR3 is TGTGCCATCAGTGATCCCGCCGGGACAGGGGCGGGATACGAGCAGTACTTC. It encodes CAISDPAGTGAGYEQYF.

The rearrangement uses TRBV10-3 and TRBJ1-3; maybe TRBD1 (5 bases). Trimming removed 0 bases at V and 8 bases at J, with 8 bases between. CDR1 ENHRY and CDR2 SYGVKD come from the germline V gene. The CDR3 consists of 13 residues. In DNA form, the CDR3 reads TGTGCCATCAGTGAGTCAAGGGGAGACACCATATATTTT. Residues: CAISESRGDTIYF.

This clone was picked up one time. A junction boundary mismatches the germline segment, possibly from a read error. The chain recombines TRBV19 with TRBJ2-3; TRBD1 might be the D (5 bases). The CDR3 length is 14 residues. Germline lookup yields CDR1 LNHDA and CDR2 SQIVND (reference sequence). CDR3 bases: TGTGCCAGTAGCATAGGGGTAGCCACAGATACGCAGTATTTT. Translating gives CASSIGVATDTQYF. Full variable domain (remainder filled in from reference TRBV19 and TRBJ2-3): DGGITQSPKYLFRKEGQNVTLSCEQNLNHDAMYWYRQDPGQGLRLIYYSQIVNDFQKGDIAEGYSVSREKKESFPLTVTSAQKNPTAFYLCASSIGVATDTQYFGPGTRLTVL.

V usage is TRBV28 and J usage is TRBJ1-2; 8 positions match TRBD1. V lost 6 bases, J lost 3 bases, and 3 bases stayed unmatched. This CDR3 contains 13 residues. Germline CDR1 MDHEN, CDR2 SYDVKM. CDR3 DNA sequence: TGTGCCAGCAGCCCGGGACAGGACTATGGCTACACCTTC. Its translation is CASSPGQDYGYTF.

The rearrangement links TRBV29-1 to TRBJ1-6; D might be TRBD1 (6 bases). From germline, CDR1 is SQVTM and CDR2 ANQGSEA. This CDR3 spans 13 amino acids. Trimming stripped 6 bases from V and 7 bases from J, with 13 bases between. In DNA, the CDR3 is TGCAGCGTAGCCAGGGGAGACAATTCACCCCTCCACTTT. This encodes CSVARGDNSPLHF.

This clone is a singleton in its sample. The chain is built from TRBV7-9 and TRBJ1-5, with D unresolved. The V end lost 1 base, the J end lost 0 bases, and 4 bases lay between the germline ends. This CDR3 spans 14 amino acids. Germline assignment: CDR1 SEHNR and CDR2 FQNEAQ (reference sequence). Written as DNA, the CDR3 is TGTGCCAGCAGCTTAGGCTATAGCAATCAGCCCCAGCATTTT. Translated, it gives CASSLGYSNQPQHF.

V is TRBV4-1 and J is TRBJ2-1; 13 bases match TRBD2. Trimming removed 5 bases from V and 6 bases from J; junction bases left unmatched: 4. The CDR3 spans 15 residues. Germline V lookup: CDR1 MGHRA, CDR2 YSYEKL. The DNA of the CDR3 is TGCGCCAGCAGCGCAGGACTAGCGGGGGTCAATGAGCAGTTCTTC. Translated, it gives CASSAGLAGVNEQFF.

This chain links TRBV7-2 with TRBJ2-1; D gene uncertain. This CDR3 has 11 residues. V shed 6 bases and J shed 6 bases, with 6 bases lying between them. The germline gives CDR1 SGHTA, CDR2 FQGNSA. This CDR3 reads CASSYPNEQFF. CDR3 coding DNA: TGTGCCAGCAGTTATCCCAATGAGCAGTTCTTC.